These 28 T cell receptor beta chains were all obtained from the same sample, sequenced in a study of spatial heterogeneity in lung cancer. TCRdb called the 5' RACE reads again in MiXCR, with one record for every CDR3 protein. The data hold tens of thousands of distinct CDR3 sequences, with about 20% observed a single time. Time point meaning: sample taken at primary tumor resection. The sequenced material consisted of unsorted whole RNA from tumor, nontumor lung or frozen PBMC. Here the sequenced sample was PBMCs, taken at surgery. These receptors came from a male donor with early-stage non-small cell lung cancer.

CDR3 in amino acids: CASSSLVIQGRHTEAFF. CDR3 nucleotides: TGTGCCAGCAGTTCTTTAGTCATACAGGGCAGGCACACTGAAGCTTTCTTT. J is TRBJ1-1 and V is TRBV27; D is possibly TRBD1 (6 bases). The length of the CDR3 is 17 residues. Between the trimmed V and J ends, which lost 4 bases and 3 bases, there was a span of 21 bases. The V gene's germline CDR1 is MNHEY and CDR2 SMNVEV (reference sequence).

V gene TRBV2 combines with J gene TRBJ2-1; 10 bases agree with TRBD1. The germline V gene encodes CDR1 SNHLY and CDR2 FYNNEI. The CDR3 loop spans 14 amino acids. The trim removed 4 bases at V and 8 bases at J, leaving 5 bases unmatched. Written as DNA, the CDR3 is TGTGCCAGCAGTGTTGGGACAGGGGTCCATGAGCAGTTCTTC. The encoded protein is CASSVGTGVHEQFF. Full variable domain (rest looked up from reference TRBV2 and TRBJ2-1): EPEVTQTPSHQVTQMGQEVILRCVPISNHLYFYWYRQILGQKVEFLVSFYNNEISEKSEIFDDQFSVERPDGSNFTLKIRSTKLEDSAMYFCASSVGTGVHEQFFGPGTRLTVL.

The table lists this clonotype with many counts. The CDR3 loop is CSARDVPSGSYTGELFF. CDR3 sequence (DNA): TGCAGTGCTAGAGATGTGCCTAGCGGGAGTTACACCGGGGAGCTGTTTTTT. J is TRBJ2-2 and V is TRBV20-1, with TRBD2 matching over 10 bases. CDR1 DFQATT and CDR2 SNEGSKA come from the germline V gene (reference sequence). The ends lost 0 bases at V and 3 bases at J; junction bases unmatched: 7. This CDR3 has 17 amino acids.

This clonotype is labeled medium-sized. V gene TRBV7-9 combines with J gene TRBJ2-1; 7 nucleotides agree with TRBD2. Unmatched junction bases numbered 10, after V lost 4 bases and J lost 10 bases. This CDR3 comprises 14 residues. From germline, CDR1 is SEHNR and CDR2 FQNEAQ (reference sequence). CDR3 sequence reads: CASSSVTGGGEQFF. In nucleotides, the CDR3 is TGTGCCAGCAGCTCCGTAACGGGAGGTGGGGAGCAGTTCTTC.

This clonotype was seen a handful of times. The V gene is TRBV5-1, the J gene TRBJ1-4; D unclear. The V end was cut by 3 bases, the J end by 0 bases, with 12 bases between. The CDR3 contains 16 residues. The germline gives CDR1 SGHRS, CDR2 YFSETQ. The CDR3 DNA sequence: TGCGCCAGCAGCTCCAGCGAGGGAGCAACTAATGAAAAACTGTTTTTT. Its translation: CASSSSEGATNEKLFF.

This clonotype was recorded at least ten times. The chain couples TRBV7-6 to TRBJ2-3; 8 positions match TRBD1. The CDR3 loop spans 16 amino acids. The V and J ends lost 1 base and 2 bases, in that order; junction bases with no gene match: 5. Per the germline V gene, CDR1 is SGHVS and CDR2 is FNYEAQ. The CDR3 DNA follows: TGTGCCAGCAGCTTAGGGACAGGGAGACTCACAGATACGCAGTATTTT. This gives the protein CASSLGTGRLTDTQYF. The whole variable domain, remainder taken from reference TRBV7-6 and TRBJ2-3, is GAGVSQSPRYKVTKRGQDVALRCDPISGHVSLYWYRQALGQGPEFLTYFNYEAQQDKSGLPNDRFSAERPEGSISTLTIQRTEQRDSAMYRCASSLGTGRLTDTQYFGPGTRLTVL.

This clonotype appeared many times. J is TRBJ1-2 and V is TRBV4-3; possibly TRBD1 for D (5 bases). CDR3 length: 14 amino acids. V was shortened by 0 bases and J by 6 bases, with 11 bases between the two germline ends. Germline assignment: CDR1 LGHNA and CDR2 YSLEER. The CDR3 loop reads CASSQDPGRDGYTF. DNA for the CDR3: TGCGCCAGCAGCCAAGATCCAGGGAGGGATGGCTACACCTTC.

The CDR3 DNA is TGTGCCACCAGCAGAGACCCCGTTGGCTATGGCTACACCTTC. This encodes CATSRDPVGYGYTF. The chain joins TRBV15 to TRBJ1-2; no definite D call. Germline loops: CDR1 LNHNV, CDR2 YYDKDF (reference sequence). Deletions cut 0 bases from V and 4 bases from J, with 9 bases between. The CDR3 runs to 14 residues.

This clonotype has ten or more counts. This chain joins TRBV7-8 and TRBJ2-6, with 9 bases fitting TRBD1. V dropped 5 bases and J dropped 1; count of bases not matched to a gene: 9. The CDR3 covers 18 residues. Per germline, CDR1 SGHVS and CDR2 FQNEAQ. CDR3 sequence: CASSPRGQGQSGANVLTF. The DNA for the CDR3 is TGTGCCAGCAGCCCTAGGGGACAGGGTCAGTCTGGGGCCAACGTCCTGACTTTC.

J is TRBJ1-1 and V is TRBV2, with 11 positions matching TRBD1. The CDR3 spans 16 residues. Germline V lookup: CDR1 SNHLY, CDR2 FYNNEI. The J segment lost 6 bases and the V segment lost 1 base, leaving 7 bases of the junction unmatched. The CDR3 spells CASSEVGTGGRAEAFF. CDR3 DNA sequence: TGTGCCAGCAGTGAAGTTGGGACAGGGGGAAGGGCTGAAGCTTTCTTT.

In its sample, this clonotype was seen a few times. The V and J genes are TRBV6-1 and TRBJ1-5, with 7 bases aligning to TRBD1. The CDR3 extends over 15 amino acids. Germline CDR1 and CDR2: MNHNS and SASEGT. Germline trimming cut 4 bases from V and 2 bases from J; bases unmatched to any gene: 5. The CDR3 sequence: CASSVGGGGNQPQHF. The CDR3 DNA is TGTGCCAGCAGTGTAGGAGGGGGCGGCAATCAGCCCCAGCATTTT.

The chain links TRBV27 to TRBJ2-7; D gene unclear. The CDR3 spans 15 residues. The germline gives CDR1 MNHEY, CDR2 SMNVEV (reference sequence). Deletions cut 3 bases from V and 2 bases from J, with 14 bases between. DNA of the CDR3: TGTGCCAGCAGTTTGATTATGGGCCGGACCTACGAGCAGTACTTC. Amino acid sequence: CASSLIMGRTYEQYF.

This clonotype was seen more than once but under ten times. This chain joins TRBV6-5 and TRBJ2-7; D is possibly TRBD1 (5 bases). The CDR3 is made up of 13 amino acids. Looked up from germline, CDR1 is MNHEY and CDR2 is SVGAGI. Between the trimmed V and J ends, which lost 5 bases and 0 bases, there was a span of 8 bases. As DNA, the CDR3 is TGTGCCAGCAGTCGACAGCCCTCCTACGAGCAGTACTTC. Translation gives CASSRQPSYEQYF.

The J gene is TRBJ2-2, the V gene TRBV27; 9 bases map to TRBD1. V lost 5 bases and J lost 9; bases outside the gene matches: 4. CDR1 and CDR2 from the germline V gene are MNHEY and SMNVEV (reference sequence). The CDR3 sequence is 13 residues long. The CDR3 loop reads CASSTTGGWELFF. The DNA of the CDR3 is TGTGCCAGCAGTACGACAGGGGGTTGGGAGCTGTTTTTT.

V is TRBV12-3 or TRBV12-4 and J is TRBJ1-1, with D unclear. Trimming left V 3 bases short and J 1 base short, with 9 bases between. This CDR3 comprises 14 residues. DNA for the CDR3: TGTGCCAGCAGTTTGAACGGAGGGAACACTGAAGCTTTCTTT. It encodes CASSLNGGNTEAFF.

The rearrangement links TRBV2 to TRBJ2-3; TRBD2 matches 9 bases. CDR3 size: 14 residues. V lost 6 bases and J lost 6; bases outside the gene matches: 7. Germline CDR1 is SNHLY and CDR2 is FYNNEI. CDR3 in amino acids: CASRAIAGVDTQYF. The DNA of the CDR3 is TGTGCCAGCAGAGCTATAGCGGGAGTGGATACGCAGTATTTT.

There are a few counts of this clonotype. This sequence joins TRBV24-1 and TRBJ2-4, with a tentative D call TRBD2 (6 bases). V lost 4 bases, J lost 2 bases, and 8 bases lay in between. CDR1 and CDR2 from the germline V gene are KGHDR and SFDVKD. The CDR3 has 14 amino acids. The chain's CDR3 is CATSEEGTKNIQYF. The CDR3 DNA sequence: TGTGCCACCAGTGAGGAGGGGACCAAAAACATTCAGTACTTC.

V and J are TRBV5-1 and TRBJ2-1; maybe TRBD2 (5 bases). Germline CDR1 reads SGHRS; CDR2 reads YFSETQ. CDR3 length: 14 residues. The V gene lost 3 bases and the J gene lost 6 bases, with 13 bases spanning the gap. CDR3 sequence reads: CASSSGGSPNEQFF. As DNA, the CDR3 is TGCGCCAGCAGCTCGGGCGGGTCTCCCAATGAGCAGTTCTTC.

The rearrangement links TRBV4-1 to TRBJ2-7; 7 nucleotides align to TRBD2. The CDR3 extends over 14 amino acids. Per the germline V gene, CDR1 is MGHRA and CDR2 is YSYEKL. The trim removed 8 bases at V and 2 bases at J, leaving 9 bases unmatched. CDR3: CASPLRGDAYEQYF. The DNA of the CDR3 is TGCGCCAGCCCCCTCCGGGGGGACGCCTACGAGCAGTACTTC.

The chain uses TRBV25-1 and TRBJ2-5; the D gene is possibly TRBD1 (7 bases). CDR1 is MGHDK, CDR2 SYGVNS, per germline. Trimming left V 3 bases short and J 5 bases short, with 13 bases between. The CDR3 is made up of 14 amino acids. The CDR3 DNA reads as TGTGCCAGCAGTGATTCAGGGGGGTTGGAGACCCAGTACTTC. Its translation is CASSDSGGLETQYF.

This clonotype was detected only a few times. The V gene is TRBV3-1, the J gene TRBJ1-1, with TRBD1 as a possible D gene (5 bases). The V end was cut by 1 base, the J end by 4 bases, with 10 bases between. The germline V gene encodes CDR1 LGHDT and CDR2 YNNKEL (reference sequence). The CDR3 is 14 residues long. The CDR3 here is CASSQVGQGTEAFF. The CDR3 DNA is TGTGCCAGCAGCCAAGTTGGGCAGGGCACTGAAGCTTTCTTT. Variable domain in full (rest from reference TRBV3-1 and TRBJ1-1): DTAVSQTPKYLVTQMGNDKSIKCEQNLGHDTMYWYKQDSKKFLKIMFSYNNKELIINETVPNRFSPKSPDKAHLNLHINSLELGDSAVYFCASSQVGQGTEAFFGQGTRLTVV.

In its sample, this clonotype was seen a few times. V usage is TRBV28 and J usage is TRBJ1-6, with D hard to call. Germline-derived CDR1 and CDR2 are MDHEN and SYDVKM. Trimming took 7 bases from V and 9 from J, leaving 13 bases between them. The CDR3 runs 13 residues. DNA for the CDR3: TGTGCCAGCACTAGTGACGGGCGTTCACCCCTCCACTTT. This gives the protein CASTSDGRSPLHF.

The table lists this clonotype with a few counts. This chain's CDR3 is CASSLEISYNEQFF. CDR3 nucleotide sequence: TGTGCCAGCAGCCTCGAAATATCCTACAATGAGCAGTTCTTC. This rearrangement joins TRBV11-2 to TRBJ2-1; D uncertain. Germline lookup yields CDR1 SGHAT and CDR2 FQNNGV. The V and J ends lost 5 bases and 1 base respectively, with 9 bases between them. The CDR3 has 14 amino acids.

This clonotype appeared many times. CDR3 loop: CASSQGPPYTDTQYF. The CDR3, as DNA: TGTGCCAGCAGCCAAGGTCCCCCTTACACAGATACGCAGTATTTT. The chain employs TRBV14 and TRBJ2-3; D is ambiguous. Germline V gives CDR1 SGHDN, CDR2 FVKESK. The CDR3 is 15 residues long. V was cut by 1 base and J by 2 bases, with 10 bases left in between.

This clonotype was counted between two and nine times. The CDR3 coding sequence is TGTGCCAGCAGCCGGGACCCAACCACCGGGGAGCTGTTTTTT. It specifies CASSRDPTTGELFF. This chain uses TRBV7-2 with TRBJ2-2, with D possibly being TRBD1 or TRBD2 (5 bases each). The germline V gene encodes CDR1 SGHTA and CDR2 FQGNSA. The ends were cut back, 5 bases at V and 4 bases at J, with 11 bases in the middle. The CDR3 is 14 residues long.

This clonotype has more than one count but fewer than ten. The rearrangement uses TRBV28 and TRBJ2-7, with TRBD1 matching 10 bases. V dropped 8 bases and J dropped 1; count of bases not matched to a gene: 5. CDR1 and CDR2 (germline): MDHEN, SYDVKM. This CDR3 is 14 amino acids long. CDR3 protein: CASQGQGGSYEQYF. The CDR3 DNA follows: TGTGCCAGCCAAGGACAGGGGGGATCCTACGAGCAGTACTTC.

In its sample, this clonotype was seen many times. The rearrangement links TRBV6-5 to TRBJ2-1; TRBD1 or TRBD2 may be the D gene (7 bases each). CDR3 length: 14 residues. V lost 6 bases, J lost 7 bases, and 16 bases lay in between. Germline CDR1 reads MNHEY; CDR2 reads SVGAGI. CDR3 in amino acids: CASSRSGTANEQFF. CDR3 coding DNA: TGTGCCAGCAGCCGAAGCGGGACAGCGAATGAGCAGTTCTTC.

The chain combines TRBV6-4 with TRBJ2-3; unclear D gene. Looked up from germline, CDR1 is MRHNA and CDR2 is SNTAGT. Trimming took off 8 bases at V and 10 bases at J, with 7 bases between the two ends. The CDR3 is 9 amino acids. CDR3 protein: CASYLPQYF. DNA of the CDR3: TGTGCCAGCTATCTACCGCAGTATTTT.